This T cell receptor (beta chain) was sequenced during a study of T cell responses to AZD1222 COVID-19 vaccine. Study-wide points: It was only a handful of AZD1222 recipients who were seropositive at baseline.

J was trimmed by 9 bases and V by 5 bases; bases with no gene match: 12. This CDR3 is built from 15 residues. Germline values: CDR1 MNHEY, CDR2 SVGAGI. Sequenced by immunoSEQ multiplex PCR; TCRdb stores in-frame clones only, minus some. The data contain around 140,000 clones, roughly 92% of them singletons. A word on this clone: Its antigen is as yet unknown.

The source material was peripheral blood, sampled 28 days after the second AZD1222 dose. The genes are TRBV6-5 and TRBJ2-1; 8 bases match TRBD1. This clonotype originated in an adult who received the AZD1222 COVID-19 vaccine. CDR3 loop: CASSQMTQGASEQFF. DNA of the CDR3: TGTGCCAGCAGTCAGATGACCCAGGGGGCGAGTGAGCAGTTCTTC.